These T cell receptor beta chains were read from a single sample in a study of graft-versus-host responses after intestinal transplantation. TCRdb keeps only in-frame clones here, not all; method: immunoSEQ multiplex PCR. This table has 50,000 to 75,000 clones, around nine tenths appearing once. This material consisted of ileum tissue, taken more than 350 days after transplant. The source is a human patient who received an intestinal transplant, so some T cells may come from the graft donor. The CDR3 runs from the conserved cysteine through the conserved F or W. The D gene is left open where the match is weak. Clone size is given for some rows only: seen once, a few or many times, or a class if the clone is expanded.

J gene | D gene | V gene | clone size | CDR3 DNA | CDR3 protein
TRBJ1-6 | NA | TRBV4-1 | NA | TGCGCCAGCAGCCAAGGACAAAATTCACCCCTCCACTTT | CASSQGQNSPLHF
TRBJ1-4 | NA | TRBV6-1 | NA | TGTGCCAGCAGTGAAGCCCTGGGAAGGGGGAATGAAAAACTGTTTTTT | CASSEALGRGNEKLFF
TRBJ1-5 | NA | TRBV19 | once | TGTGCCAGTAGTGTCACGAACACCTTTAGCAATCAGCCCCAGCATTTT | CASSVTNTFSNQPQHF
TRBJ1-4 | NA | TRBV19 | NA | TGTGCCAGTAGTATATGGCAGCCACCCGAAAAACTGTTTTTT | CASSIWQPPEKLFF
TRBJ2-7 | NA | TRBV5-4 | NA | TGTGCCAGCAGCTTGGGGTTCTCCTACGAGCAGTACTTC | CASSLGFSYEQYF
TRBJ1-1 | TRBD1 | TRBV6-6 | NA | TGTGCCAGCAGTTCTCCGACAGGGCATAGAGAAGCTTTCTTT | CASSSPTGHREAFF
TRBJ1-2 | NA | TRBV5-4 | once | TGTGCCAGCAGCTTGGAGCAGGGATGGGGCTATGGCTACACCTTC | CASSLEQGWGYGYTF
TRBJ2-1 | TRBD1 | TRBV6-1 | NA | TGTGCCAGCAGTAAGACAGGGGGCCCCTACAATGAGCAGTTCTTC | CASSKTGGPYNEQFF
TRBJ2-7 | TRBD2 | TRBV5-1 | NA | TGCGCCAGCAGCCCCACTAGCGGGGGGTCCTACGAGCAGTACTTC | CASSPTSGGSYEQYF
TRBJ2-3 | TRBD2 | TRBV29-1 | NA | TGCAGCGTTGATCGAGCGGGGGGGACAGATACGCAGTATTTT | CSVDRAGGTDTQYF
TRBJ2-2 | TRBD2 | TRBV6-1 | NA | TGTGCCAGCAGGGAATGGGGACTAGCTCGCACCGGGGAGCTGTTTTTT | CASREWGLARTGELFF
TRBJ2-1 | NA | TRBV11-3 | NA | TGTGCCAGCAGCCCGCAGGGGAAACAGAGCACGTTCTTC | CASSPQGKQSTFF
TRBJ1-2 | NA | TRBV7-5 | NA | TGTGTCAGAAGCTTAGATAGGCGGGGGGAAACCTATGGCTACACCTTC | CVRSLDRRGETYGYTF
TRBJ2-5 | NA | TRBV7-5 | NA | TGTGTCAGAAGCTTAGCCACAGGGGGCCAAGAGACCCAGTACTTC | CVRSLATGGQETQYF
TRBJ2-5 | NA | TRBV28 | NA | TGTGCCAGCAGTCTCCCGGGTTCGGAGACCCAGTACTTC | CASSLPGSETQYF
TRBJ2-7 | NA | TRBV4-2 | NA | TGTGCCAGCAGCCAAGAGGTGGGTTTTGGGGGCTTCTCCTACGAGCAGTACTTC | CASSQEVGFGGFSYEQYF
TRBJ2-1 | TRBD2 | TRBV7-6 | NA | TGTGCCAGCAGCTTATTGTTTAGCGGGAGATCCTACAATGAGCAGTTCTTC | CASSLLFSGRSYNEQFF
TRBJ2-5 | TRBD2 | TRBV4-1 | NA | TGCGCCAGCAGCCAGATGGGGACTAGCGGGGGGTACCAAGAGACCCAGTACTTC | CASSQMGTSGGYQETQYF
TRBJ2-7 | TRBD2 | TRBV28 | NA | TGTGCCAGCAGTTTATACTGGACTAGCGGGGTGCAGGACGAGCAGTACTTC | CASSLYWTSGVQDEQYF
TRBJ1-2 | NA | TRBV7-4 | NA | TGTGCCAGCAGCTTAGAAAGTTCTAACTATGGCTACACCTTC | CASSLESSNYGYTF